These 7 T cell receptor beta chains originate from one sample sequenced in a study of cytomegalovirus exposure and HLA in healthy donors. PCR used 60 Vbeta primers and 13 Jbeta primers. TCRdb's copy holds only in-frame clones and misses some; the assay was immunoSEQ multiplex PCR. The data show around 150,000 clones, approximately 80% seen once. Sequencing input: PBMCs. The receptors were gathered from a young man in good health and CMV-seronegative.

A few counts support this clone. Other DNA sequences in this sample translate to the same CDR3. The CDR3 protein is CASSWTGEEQYF. The CDR3 region has the DNA TGTGCCAGCAGCTGGACAGGGGAGGAGCAGTACTTC. The V and J genes are TRBV5-5 and TRBJ2-7; 9 bases line up with TRBD1. Germline values: CDR1 SGHKS, CDR2 YYEKEE (reference sequence). This CDR3 contains 12 residues. The ends lost 3 bases at V and 7 bases at J; junction bases unmatched: 2.

The V gene is TRBV18, the J gene TRBJ1-1; no firm D call. In germline, CDR1 is KGHSH, CDR2 LQKENI. V lost 3 bases, J lost 11 bases, and 13 bases lay in between. The CDR3 runs to 12 residues. For the CDR3, the DNA is TGTGCCAGCTCACCTGGTGTAGTTGAGGCTTTCTTT. Encoded protein: CASSPGVVEAFF.

The V gene is TRBV2, the J gene TRBJ2-7; 8 nucleotides agree with TRBD1. The V segment lost 5 bases and the J segment 3 bases; nucleotides outside the gene matches: 6. Germline V lookup: CDR1 SNHLY, CDR2 FYNNEI. CDR3 size: 14 residues. The CDR3 region is CASSTQGALYEQYF. The CDR3 DNA reads TGTGCCAGCAGTACGCAGGGGGCTCTCTACGAGCAGTACTTC.

This clone was recorded a few times. V is TRBV5-1 and J is TRBJ1-4; TRBD1 aligns across 10 bases. V was pared by 2 bases and J by 6 bases, with 4 bases of the junction left unmatched. The germline V gene encodes CDR1 SGHRS and CDR2 YFSETQ. The CDR3 sequence is 15 residues long. The CDR3 DNA reads TGCGCCAGCAGCTTCCGACAGGGGGCAGATGAAAAACTGTTTTTT. Amino acid sequence: CASSFRQGADEKLFF. The entire variable domain, with the rest obtained from reference TRBV5-1 and TRBJ1-4, is as follows: KAGVTQTPRYLIKTRGQQVTLSCSPISGHRSVSWYQQTPGQGLQFLFEYFSETQRNKGNFPGRFSGRQFSNSRSEMNVSTLELGDSALYLCASSFRQGADEKLFFGSGTQLSVL.

This clone was seen only a few times. The chain combines TRBV19 with TRBJ1-1; D gene uncertain. The germline V and J ends were trimmed by 1 base and 1 base, with 10 bases remaining between them. The CDR3 covers 15 residues. Germline lookup yields CDR1 LNHDA and CDR2 SQIVND (reference sequence). CDR3 region: CASSIGAQTNTEAFF. The CDR3 coding sequence is TGTGCCAGTAGTATAGGGGCTCAAACGAACACTGAAGCTTTCTTT.

This clone was seen only once. The chain couples TRBV28 to TRBJ2-5; D might be TRBD2 (5 bases). The germline CDR1 and CDR2 sequences are MDHEN and SYDVKM. CDR3 length: 14 amino acids. Trimming shortened V by 7 bases and J by 2 bases, and 14 bases separated the two germline ends. The CDR3 DNA reads as TGTGCCAGCATCCCCGGACTTGTGCAAGAGACCCAGTACTTC. This codes for CASIPGLVQETQYF.

This chain links TRBV30 with TRBJ2-3, with D hard to call. This CDR3 contains 11 residues. Germline-derived CDR1 and CDR2 are GTSNPN and SVGIG (reference sequence). V dropped 3 bases and J dropped 6 bases, with 7 bases sitting between them. CDR3 region: CAWSVGDTQYF. The CDR3 DNA sequence: TGTGCCTGGAGCGTCGGGGATACGCAGTATTTT.